Listed below are T cell receptor beta chains from one sample, sequenced in a study of shared clonotypes between healthy human individuals. TCRdb's copy holds only in-frame clones and misses some; the assay was immunoSEQ multiplex PCR. The sample shows about 510,000 clones, 96% of them seen only once. Sequencing was performed on naive CD4+ T cells sorted from blood. The receptors derive from a woman in her thirties in good health. The conserved cysteine and the conserved F or W are not part of the CDR3 here.

j_gene: TRBJ2-1; v_gene: TRBV7-2; len: 12; CDR3aa: ASSLASGGVTQF
j_gene: TRBJ1-1; v_gene: TRBV5-1; len: 11; CDR3aa: ASSSTRETEAF
j_gene: NA; v_gene: TRBV11-1; len: 13; CDR3aa: ASSFIGLYSGEQY
j_gene: TRBJ2-5; v_gene: TRBV10-3; len: 13; CDR3aa: AISAMGGPQETQY
j_gene: TRBJ1-3; v_gene: TRBV18; len: 14; CDR3aa: ASSPRGRNSGNTIY
j_gene: TRBJ2-7; v_gene: TRBV28; len: 18; CDR3aa: ASSLQLVRWQLLNGYEQY
j_gene: TRBJ2-3; v_gene: TRBV5-1; len: 14; CDR3aa: ASSLGAGGPTDTQY
j_gene: TRBJ1-3; v_gene: TRBV9; len: 13; CDR3aa: ASSAPGAPGNTIY
j_gene: TRBJ2-5; v_gene: TRBV7-9; len: 15; CDR3aa: ASSFTFSQGTQETQY
j_gene: TRBJ2-1; v_gene: TRBV2; len: 13; CDR3aa: ASSVQVLSYNEQF
j_gene: TRBJ2-7; v_gene: TRBV6-5; len: 12; CDR3aa: ASKLARSHYEQY
j_gene: TRBJ2-6; v_gene: TRBV28; len: 13; CDR3aa: ASSPLASGANVLT
j_gene: TRBJ2-7; v_gene: TRBV28; len: 12; CDR3aa: ASSVGGRDYEQY
j_gene: TRBJ2-7; v_gene: TRBV28; len: 11; CDR3aa: ASSDQGLYEQY
j_gene: NA; v_gene: TRBV19; len: 12; CDR3aa: ASSIWTGTYEQY